The clone carrying this TCR beta chain appeared a few times. Germline V gene lookup returns CDR1 LGHDT and CDR2 YNNKEL (reference sequence). Trimming took 4 bases from V and 2 from J; bases not matched to a gene: 3. The CDR3 covers 15 residues. The sample belongs to a study of blood T cell repertoires in COVID-19. Study background: Whether acute or convalescent, the COVID-19 samples came from the United States, Italy and Spain. T cells, B-cell-depleted T cells, or PBMCs provided the cDNA or gDNA that served as material.

As processed by the authors: By means of reference gene primer amplification, nucleated cell counts were estimated. Sequenced by immunoSEQ multiplex PCR; TCRdb stores in-frame clones only, minus some. For V, J and clone size, that table is used; D and trimming come from the DNA. The sample records 120,000 or so clones, around 76% being singletons. The V and J genes are TRBV3-1 (or the pseudogene TRBV3-2) and TRBJ2-5, with 11 bases matching TRBD2. The receptor's source is a man between 65 and 85 years old with acute or convalescent COVID-19. The sequencing sample was made of peripheral blood. This CDR3 is CASSRRLAGQETQYF. The CDR3 region has the DNA TGTGCCAGCAGCCGACGACTAGCGGGGCAAGAGACCCAGTACTTC.